Described below is a single TCR beta chain sequence and its context. Its antigen is not yet known. No base quality information exists; no much larger clone differs at one position. The sample belongs to a study of a mutant IDH1 vaccine in newly diagnosed glioma (dated by TCRdb to 2020 to 2023). For the study in its entirety: Vaccination started 4-6 weeks after radiotherapy alone, or was given together with temozolomide cycles in the groups whose treatment included chemotherapy. Of the 32 patients who were treated, about 60% were male and approximately 38% were female, and the mean age was roughly 40 years. Before enrollment, most patients had been given radiochemotherapy with temozolomide as standard therapy, while the rest had received either radiotherapy alone or temozolomide alone. The week-35 safety follow-up took place at visit V12, and the week-47 end of study took place at visit V13. Six visits were used for peripheral blood collection: V03 (baseline), V05, V07, V10, V12 and V13. Longitudinal TCRB deep sequencing was done for 25 to 30 treated patients, wherever samples were available for exploratory analyses. The paper's findings and limits, for the study overall: PBMC samples for TCRB deep sequencing were selected based on availability. Immune responses induced by the vaccine were seen in roughly 95% of patients across multiple MHC alleles. It was noted by the authors that analyses of patient blood samples could not be reproduced owing to sample limitations. Pseudoprogression seemed to be unrelated to changes in the top peripheral T cell clonotypes found by TCRB sequencing.

Library preparation used the immunoSEQ multiplex PCR assay. The hsTCRB Kit was used according to the manufacturer's protocol to amplify rearranged TCR beta chain sequences. TCRB libraries were sequenced on an Illumina MiSeq. Per the authors' processing: The kit vendor's proprietary platform handled demultiplexing, trimming and gene mapping. Not all clones reach the TCRdb copy of this immuneACCESS table, which keeps in-frame sequences only. Checked studies attribute under half of the gap to unresolved V genes and leave the rest unexplained. V and J calls and clone size are copied from that table; D and trimming were computed from the DNA. In this sample the table shows under 40,000 clones, roughly 77% of which occur a single time. The ten most abundant clones make up 3.2% of the sample. The time point tag for this specimen amounts to: week 35, safety follow-up. A 20-mer mutant IDH1 peptide at 300 micrograms in Montanide made up each vaccine dose, which was injected subcutaneously together with topical imiquimod. Eight vaccinations were administered to patients in weeks 1, 3, 5, 7, 11, 15, 19 and 23, corresponding to visits V03 through V10. Newly diagnosed WHO grade 3 or 4 IDH1-mutant astrocytomas showing loss of nuclear ATRX were present in the donors. The samples were drawn from NOA16, a multicentre, single-arm, open-label phase I trial in Germany that tested a mutant IDH1 peptide vaccine in humans for the first time. The DNeasy Blood and Tissue Kit was used to extract genomic DNA from EDTA blood for TCRB sequencing.

Source: PBMCs, taken from a glioma patient whose treatment included an IDH1 peptide vaccine. This receptor was taken from a man aged 35-49 years with glioma. Some clones in this sample may be carry-over from other donors' samples.

DNA sequence: TGTGCCAGCAGCCTGGACAGGCGATCAGGGTATGGCTACACCTTC. Translated, this gives CASSLDRRSGYGYTF. The chain is encoded by TRBV6-5 joined to TRBJ1-2, with 7 bases in between that match TRBD1. The CDR3 starts with the cysteine, ends with the phenylalanine, and has 15 residues. Only the CDR3 DNA stays, 45 bases, in frame from base 1. CDR1 is given as MNHEY and CDR2 as SVGAGI, both from the germline V gene. Trimming leaves V shorter by 6 bases and J shorter by 5 bases, with the junction holding 12 bases beyond the gene matches.